The rows below give T cell receptor beta chains drawn from one sample of a study of cytomegalovirus exposure and HLA in healthy donors. Clones were sequenced by immunoSEQ multiplex PCR, and TCRdb holds only the in-frame ones, with some missing. There are 70,000 to 80,000 clones in the sample; nearly 95% occur only once, and less than 2.5% lies in the top ten. The sequenced sample consisted of PBMCs. The receptors originated from a woman younger than 35 in good health and CMV-seronegative. Each CDR3 is given with its conserved first and last residue. The D gene is left open where the match is weak. Size values are once, few and many counts, or a class for expanded clones, and some rows have none.

clone_size,j_call,d_call,v_call,cdr3_nt,cdr3_aa
.,TRBJ1-2,TRBD1,TRBV6-5,TGTGCCAGCAGCCCAGGGGACAGGGTTACTTATGGCTACACCTTC,CASSPGDRVTYGYTF
.,TRBJ2-1,.,TRBV7-9,TGTGCCAGCAGCCCAAATGAGCAGTTCTTC,CASSPNEQFF
.,TRBJ2-6,TRBD1,TRBV27,TGTGCCAGCAGTTTGACAGGGCTTGCTGGGGCCAACGTCCTGACTTTC,CASSLTGLAGANVLTF
.,TRBJ2-1,.,TRBV28,TGTGCCAGCAGATTGGGAGGCAATGAGCAGTTCTTC,CASRLGGNEQFF
once,TRBJ2-2,TRBD2,TRBV30,TGTGCCTCCCAACGTAGGACTAGCGGGGGAAACACCGGGGAGCTGTTTTTT,CASQRRTSGGNTGELFF
.,TRBJ1-1,TRBD1,TRBV5-1,TGCGCCAGCAGCAGTGGACAGGGGGCATTCGAAGACACTGAAGCTTTCTTT,CASSSGQGAFEDTEAFF
.,TRBJ2-7,.,TRBV4-1,TGCGCCAGCAGCCAAGATATCTCCAGGGTATACGAGCAGTACTTC,CASSQDISRVYEQYF
.,TRBJ2-2,TRBD2,TRBV9,TGTGCCAGCAGCGTTGGACTAGCGGGAGGGGAGCTGTTTTTT,CASSVGLAGGELFF
.,TRBJ2-5,TRBD2,TRBV11-2,TGTGCCAGCAGCTTAGGACTAGCGGGAGTGGTCTACCAAGAGACCCAGTACTTC,CASSLGLAGVVYQETQYF
.,TRBJ1-1,.,TRBV5-6,TGTGCCAGCAGCGCGGCGGCCGGAACTGAAGCTTTCTTT,CASSAAAGTEAFF
.,TRBJ2-3,.,TRBV9,TGTGCCAGCAGCCGCGGGGGCCACACAGATACGCAGTATTTT,CASSRGGHTDTQYF
few,TRBJ2-7,.,TRBV15,TGTGCCACCAGCACCTTCTTAATCAGCCCAGGGCAAGCCTACGAGCAGTACTTC,CATSTFLISPGQAYEQYF
.,TRBJ2-7,.,TRBV4-1,TGCGCCAGCAGCCAAGTAAAAGGGGCCTCCTACGAGCAGTACTTC,CASSQVKGASYEQYF
.,TRBJ2-3,TRBD1,TRBV9,TGTGCCAGCAGCCCGCACCCACCCGGGACAGGGATGGCAGATACGCAGTATTTT,CASSPHPPGTGMADTQYF
.,TRBJ1-5,.,TRBV6-5,TGTGCCACCAGTTTGGGGATCGGACTTTTCAATCAGCCCCAGCATTTT,CATSLGIGLFNQPQHF
.,TRBJ2-2,.,TRBV9,TGTGCCAGCAGCTTAAAGGGGGACGGGGAGCTGTTTTTT,CASSLKGDGELFF
.,TRBJ2-1,TRBD2,TRBV13,TGTGCCAGCAGCCACGGACTAGCGGGAACCATGGGCAGACGGAGTTACAATGAGCAGTTCTTC,CASSHGLAGTMGRRSYNEQFF
once,TRBJ2-1,.,TRBV21-1,TGTGCCAGCAGCATAGATCTAGGACCGAAAAGTGAAGGGGATAACAATGAGCAGTTCTTC,CASSIDLGPKSEGDNNEQFF
.,TRBJ2-1,TRBD1,TRBV4-1,TGCGCCAGCGGTCTACAGGGGGCGGAAATAAATGAGCAGTTCTTC,CASGLQGAEINEQFF
.,TRBJ1-5,.,TRBV2,TGTGCCAGCAGTGATCTATCAAATCAGCCCCAGCATTTT,CASSDLSNQPQHF
.,TRBJ1-2,.,TRBV6-6,TGTGCCAGCAGCCCGACAACAGGGTTCGGCTATGGCTACACCTTC,CASSPTTGFGYGYTF
.,TRBJ2-7,.,TRBV5-6,TGTGCCAGCAGCTTTCTGAGCGGTTCCTACGAGCAGTACTTC,CASSFLSGSYEQYF
.,TRBJ1-3,.,TRBV5-1,TGCGCCAGCAGCTTGGCGGGGGGAGGCTCTGGAAACACCATATATTTT,CASSLAGGGSGNTIYF
.,TRBJ1-6,TRBD1,TRBV6-4,TGTGCCAGCAGTGACGGGACAGGGGAAAATTCACCCCTCCACTTT,CASSDGTGENSPLHF